This T cell receptor beta chain stems from a study of cytomegalovirus exposure and HLA in healthy donors. Trimming took 6 bases from V and 0 from J, leaving 25 bases between them. The CDR3 sequence is 18 residues long. From germline, CDR1 is SGDLS and CDR2 YYNGEE. The PCR had 60 Vbeta and 13 Jbeta primers. Libraries were prepared by immunoSEQ multiplex PCR; TCRdb keeps only in-frame clonotypes and omits some of them. This table has about 190,000 clones, more than 75% appearing once. The genes are TRBV9 and TRBJ2-7, with a possible D match to TRBD2 (5 bases). Material for sequencing was PBMCs. This TCR was recovered from a man in his forties or fifties in good health and CMV-seropositive. The CDR3 sequence is CASTPPRPVDCISYEQYF. The CDR3 DNA follows: TGTGCCAGCACCCCCCCCCGCCCAGTGGACTGTATCTCCTACGAGCAGTACTTC.